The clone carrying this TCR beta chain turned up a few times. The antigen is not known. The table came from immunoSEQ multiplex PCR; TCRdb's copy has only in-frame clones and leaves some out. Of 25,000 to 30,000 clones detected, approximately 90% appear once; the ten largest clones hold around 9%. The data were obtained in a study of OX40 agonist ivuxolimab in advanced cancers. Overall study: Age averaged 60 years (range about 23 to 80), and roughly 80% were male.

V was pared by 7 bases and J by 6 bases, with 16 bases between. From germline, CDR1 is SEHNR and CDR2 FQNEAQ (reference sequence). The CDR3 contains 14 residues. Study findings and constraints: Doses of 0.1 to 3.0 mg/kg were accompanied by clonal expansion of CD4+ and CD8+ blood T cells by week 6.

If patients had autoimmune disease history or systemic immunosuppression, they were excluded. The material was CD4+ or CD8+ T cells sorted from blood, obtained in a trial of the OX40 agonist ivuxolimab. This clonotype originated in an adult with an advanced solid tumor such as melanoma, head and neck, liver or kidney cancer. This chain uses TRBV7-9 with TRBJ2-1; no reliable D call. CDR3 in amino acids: CASIGRQALNEQFF. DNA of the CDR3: TGTGCCAGCATCGGTCGACAAGCGCTCAATGAGCAGTTCTTC. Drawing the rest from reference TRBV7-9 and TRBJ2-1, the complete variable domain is DTGVSQNPRHKITKRGQNVTFRCDPISEHNRLYWYRQTLGQGPEFLTYFQNEAQLEKSRLLSDRFSAERPKGSFSTLEIQRTEQGDSAMYLCASIGRQALNEQFFGPGTRLTVL.